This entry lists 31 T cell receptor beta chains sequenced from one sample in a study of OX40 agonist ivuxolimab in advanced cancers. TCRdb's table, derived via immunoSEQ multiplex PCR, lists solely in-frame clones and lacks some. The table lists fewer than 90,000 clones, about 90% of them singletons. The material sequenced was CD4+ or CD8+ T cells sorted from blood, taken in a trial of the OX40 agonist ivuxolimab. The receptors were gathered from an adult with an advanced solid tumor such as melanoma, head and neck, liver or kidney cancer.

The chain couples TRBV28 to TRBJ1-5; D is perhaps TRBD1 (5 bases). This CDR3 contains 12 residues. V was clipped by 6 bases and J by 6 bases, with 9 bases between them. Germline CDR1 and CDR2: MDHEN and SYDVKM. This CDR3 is CASRGVGQPQHF. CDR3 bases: TGTGCCAGCAGAGGGGTGGGTCAGCCCCAGCATTTT.

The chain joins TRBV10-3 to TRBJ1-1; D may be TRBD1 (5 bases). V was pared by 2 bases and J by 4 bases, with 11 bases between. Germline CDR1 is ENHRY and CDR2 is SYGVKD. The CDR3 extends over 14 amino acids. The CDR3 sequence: CAISEIGGGTEAFF. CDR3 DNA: TGTGCCATCAGTGAGATCGGGGGAGGCACTGAAGCTTTCTTT.

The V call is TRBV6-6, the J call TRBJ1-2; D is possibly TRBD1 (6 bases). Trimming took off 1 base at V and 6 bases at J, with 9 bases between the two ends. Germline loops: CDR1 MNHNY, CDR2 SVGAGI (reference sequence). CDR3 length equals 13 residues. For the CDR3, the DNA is TGTGCCAGCAGTTACTGGGGGGCGAATGGCTACACCTTC. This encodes CASSYWGANGYTF.

In DNA form, the CDR3 reads TGTGCCAGCAGCCCTGGGACACCAACAACTAATGAAAAACTGTTTTTT. As protein: CASSPGTPTTNEKLFF. The chain recombines TRBV5-4 with TRBJ1-4, with TRBD1 as a possible D gene (6 bases). Trimming removed 4 bases at V and 0 bases at J, with 13 bases between. Germline V gives CDR1 SGHNT, CDR2 YYREEE (reference sequence). The CDR3 spans 16 residues.

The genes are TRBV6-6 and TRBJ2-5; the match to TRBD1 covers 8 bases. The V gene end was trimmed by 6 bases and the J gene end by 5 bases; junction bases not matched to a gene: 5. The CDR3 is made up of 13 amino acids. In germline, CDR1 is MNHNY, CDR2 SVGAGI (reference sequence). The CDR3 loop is CASSSTGGETQYF. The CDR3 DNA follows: TGTGCCAGCAGCTCTACAGGGGGGGAGACCCAGTACTTC.

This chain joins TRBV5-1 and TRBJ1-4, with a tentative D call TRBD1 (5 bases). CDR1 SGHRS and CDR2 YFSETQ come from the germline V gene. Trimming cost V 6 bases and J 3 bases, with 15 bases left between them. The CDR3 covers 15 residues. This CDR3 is CASTTQGESNEKLFF. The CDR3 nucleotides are TGCGCCAGCACCACCCAGGGAGAATCTAATGAAAAACTGTTTTTT.

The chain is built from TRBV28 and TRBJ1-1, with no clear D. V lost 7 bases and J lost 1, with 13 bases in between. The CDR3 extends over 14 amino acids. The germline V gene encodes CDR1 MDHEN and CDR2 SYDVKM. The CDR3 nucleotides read TGTGCCAGCACCCACCTCCGGGCGAACACTGAAGCTTTCTTT. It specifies CASTHLRANTEAFF.

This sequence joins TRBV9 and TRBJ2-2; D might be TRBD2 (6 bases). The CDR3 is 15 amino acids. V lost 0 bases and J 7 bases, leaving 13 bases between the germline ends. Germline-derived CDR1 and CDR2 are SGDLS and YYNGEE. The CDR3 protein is CASSVAGGINGELFF. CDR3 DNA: TGTGCCAGCAGCGTAGCCGGCGGGATTAACGGGGAGCTGTTTTTT.

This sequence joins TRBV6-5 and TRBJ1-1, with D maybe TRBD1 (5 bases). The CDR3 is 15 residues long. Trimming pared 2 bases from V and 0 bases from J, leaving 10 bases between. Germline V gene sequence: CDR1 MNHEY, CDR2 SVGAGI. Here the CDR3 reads CASSYRQTMNTEAFF. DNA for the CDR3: TGTGCCAGCAGTTACCGACAGACTATGAACACTGAAGCTTTCTTT.

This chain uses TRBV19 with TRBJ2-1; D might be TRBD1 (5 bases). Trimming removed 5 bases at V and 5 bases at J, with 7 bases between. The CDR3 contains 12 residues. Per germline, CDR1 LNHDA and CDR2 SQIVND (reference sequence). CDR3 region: CASSYRNNEQFF. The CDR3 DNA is TGTGCCAGTAGTTACAGGAACAATGAGCAGTTCTTC.

This CDR3 is CASSRYTDTQYF. CDR3 in DNA: TGTGCCAGCAGCCGTTACACAGATACGCAGTATTTT. V and J are TRBV7-2 and TRBJ2-3; D ambiguous. Trimming pared 5 bases from V and 2 bases from J, leaving 5 bases between. Germline CDR1 SGHTA, CDR2 FQGNSA. The CDR3 length is 12 residues.

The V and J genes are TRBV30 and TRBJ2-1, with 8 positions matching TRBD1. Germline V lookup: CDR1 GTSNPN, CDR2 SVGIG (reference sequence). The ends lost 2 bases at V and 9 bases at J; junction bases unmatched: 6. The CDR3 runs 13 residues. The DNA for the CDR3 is TGTGCCTGGAGTCCGACAGGGGAAGGTGAGCAGTTCTTC. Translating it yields CAWSPTGEGEQFF. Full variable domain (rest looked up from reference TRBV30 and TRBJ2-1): SQTIHQWPATLVQPVGSPLSLECTVEGTSNPNLYWYRQAAGRGLQLLFYSVGIGQISSEVPQNLSASRPQDRQFILSSKKLLLSDSGFYLCAWSPTGEGEQFFGPGTRLTVL.

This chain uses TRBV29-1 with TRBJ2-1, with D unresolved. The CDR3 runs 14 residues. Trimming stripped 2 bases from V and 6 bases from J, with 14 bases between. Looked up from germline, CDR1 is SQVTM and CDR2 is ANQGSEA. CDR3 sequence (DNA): TGCAGCGTTGAAAAAGGGCAGTCTGGCAATGAGCAGTTCTTC. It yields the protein CSVEKGQSGNEQFF.

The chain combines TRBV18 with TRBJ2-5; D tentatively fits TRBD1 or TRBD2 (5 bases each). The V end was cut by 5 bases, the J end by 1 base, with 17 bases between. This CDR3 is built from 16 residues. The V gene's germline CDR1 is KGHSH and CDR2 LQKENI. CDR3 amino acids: CASSAPGRSLQETQYF. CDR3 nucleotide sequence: TGTGCCAGCTCAGCCCCGGGACGTTCACTCCAAGAGACCCAGTACTTC.

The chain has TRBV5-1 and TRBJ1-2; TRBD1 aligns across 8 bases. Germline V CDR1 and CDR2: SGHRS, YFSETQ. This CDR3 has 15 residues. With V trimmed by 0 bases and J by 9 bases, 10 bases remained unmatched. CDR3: CASSLGWGQVNSYTF. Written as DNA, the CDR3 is TGCGCCAGCAGCTTGGGATGGGGACAGGTTAACAGCTACACCTTC.

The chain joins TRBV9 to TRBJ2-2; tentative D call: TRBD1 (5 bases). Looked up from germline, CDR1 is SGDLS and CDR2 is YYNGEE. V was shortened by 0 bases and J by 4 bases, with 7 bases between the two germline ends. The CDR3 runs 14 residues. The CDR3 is CASSVDRITGELFF. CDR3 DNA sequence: TGTGCCAGCAGCGTAGACAGGATCACCGGGGAGCTGTTTTTT. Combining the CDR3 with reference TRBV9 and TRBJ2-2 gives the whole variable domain DSGVTQTPKHLITATGQRVTLRCSPRSGDLSVYWYQQSLDQGLQFLIQYYNGEERAKGNILERFSAQQFPDLHSELNLSSLELGDSALYFCASSVDRITGELFFGEGSRLTVL.

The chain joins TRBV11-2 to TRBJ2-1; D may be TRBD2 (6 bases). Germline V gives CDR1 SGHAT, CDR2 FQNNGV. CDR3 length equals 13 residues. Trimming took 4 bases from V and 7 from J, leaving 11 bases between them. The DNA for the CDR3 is TGTGCCAGCAGCTCCCGACTAGTGAATGAGCAGTTCTTC. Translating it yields CASSSRLVNEQFF.

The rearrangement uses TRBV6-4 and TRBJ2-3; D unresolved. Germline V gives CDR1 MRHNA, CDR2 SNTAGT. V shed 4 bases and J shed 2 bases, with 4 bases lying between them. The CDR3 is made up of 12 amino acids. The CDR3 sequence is CASSGATDTQYF. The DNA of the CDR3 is TGTGCCAGCAGTGGGGCCACAGATACGCAGTATTTT.

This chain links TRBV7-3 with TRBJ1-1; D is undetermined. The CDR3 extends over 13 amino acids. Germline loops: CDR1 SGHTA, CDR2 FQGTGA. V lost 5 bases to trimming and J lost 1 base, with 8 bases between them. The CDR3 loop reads CASSALGNTEAFF. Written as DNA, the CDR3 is TGTGCCAGCAGCGCTCTCGGGAACACTGAAGCTTTCTTT.

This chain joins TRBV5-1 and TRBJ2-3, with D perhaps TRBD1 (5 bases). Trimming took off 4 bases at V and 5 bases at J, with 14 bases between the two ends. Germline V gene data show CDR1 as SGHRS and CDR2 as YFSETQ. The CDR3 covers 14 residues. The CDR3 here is CASSPRVGKDTQYF. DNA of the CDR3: TGCGCCAGCAGCCCCAGGGTAGGCAAAGATACGCAGTATTTT.

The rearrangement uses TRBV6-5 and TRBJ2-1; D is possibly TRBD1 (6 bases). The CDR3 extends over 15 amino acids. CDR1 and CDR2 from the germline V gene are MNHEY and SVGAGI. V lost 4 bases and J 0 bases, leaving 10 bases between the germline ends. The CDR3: CASSFQGSSYNEQFF. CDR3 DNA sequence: TGTGCCAGCAGTTTTCAGGGGAGCTCCTACAATGAGCAGTTCTTC.

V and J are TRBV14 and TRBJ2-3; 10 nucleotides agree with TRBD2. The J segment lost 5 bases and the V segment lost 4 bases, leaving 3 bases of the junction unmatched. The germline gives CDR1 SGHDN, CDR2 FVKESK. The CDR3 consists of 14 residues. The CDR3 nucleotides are TGTGCCAGCAGCCTTAGCGGGAGGCGAGATACGCAGTATTTT. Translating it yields CASSLSGRRDTQYF.

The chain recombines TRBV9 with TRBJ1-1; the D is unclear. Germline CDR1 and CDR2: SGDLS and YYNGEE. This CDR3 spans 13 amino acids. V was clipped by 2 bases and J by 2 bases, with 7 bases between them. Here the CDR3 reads CASSVTFNTEAFF. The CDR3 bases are TGTGCCAGCAGCGTCACGTTTAACACTGAAGCTTTCTTT.

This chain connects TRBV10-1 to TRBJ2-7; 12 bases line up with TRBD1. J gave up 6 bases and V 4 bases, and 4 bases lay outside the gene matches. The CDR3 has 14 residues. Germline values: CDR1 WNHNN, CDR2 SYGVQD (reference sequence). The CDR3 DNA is TGCGCCAGCAGTGTGGGGACAGGGGGCCCCGAGCAGTACTTC. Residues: CASSVGTGGPEQYF.

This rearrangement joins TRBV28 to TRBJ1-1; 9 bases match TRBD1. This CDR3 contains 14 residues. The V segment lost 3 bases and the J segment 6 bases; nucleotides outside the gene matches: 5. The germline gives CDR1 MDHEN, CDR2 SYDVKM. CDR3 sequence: CASSLGGTGSEAFF. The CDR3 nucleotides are TGTGCCAGCAGTTTGGGGGGGACAGGGTCTGAAGCTTTCTTT. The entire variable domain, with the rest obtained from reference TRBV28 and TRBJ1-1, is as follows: DVKVTQSSRYLVKRTGEKVFLECVQDMDHENMFWYRQDPGLGLRLIYFSYDVKMKEKGDIPEGYSVSREKKERFSLILESASTNQTSMYLCASSLGGTGSEAFFGQGTRLTVV.

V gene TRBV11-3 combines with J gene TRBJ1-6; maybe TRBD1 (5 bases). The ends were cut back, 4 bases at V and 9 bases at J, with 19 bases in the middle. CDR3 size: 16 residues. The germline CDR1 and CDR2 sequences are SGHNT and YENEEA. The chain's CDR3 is CASSSQGAGNLSPLHF. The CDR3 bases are TGTGCCAGCAGCTCGCAAGGCGCAGGGAACCTTTCACCCCTCCACTTT.

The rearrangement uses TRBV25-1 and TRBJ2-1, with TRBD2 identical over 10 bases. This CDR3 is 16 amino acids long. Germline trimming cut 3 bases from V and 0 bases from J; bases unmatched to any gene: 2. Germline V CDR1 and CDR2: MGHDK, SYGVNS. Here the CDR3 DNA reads TGTGCCAGCAGTGATACTAGCGGGGCCTCCTACAATGAGCAGTTCTTC. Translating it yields CASSDTSGASYNEQFF.

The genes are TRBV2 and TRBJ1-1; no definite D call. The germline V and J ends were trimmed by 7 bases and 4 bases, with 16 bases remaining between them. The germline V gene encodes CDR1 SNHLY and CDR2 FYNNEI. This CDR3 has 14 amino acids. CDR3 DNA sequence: TGTGCCAGCATTTGGGGTGGAGGAGGCACTGAAGCTTTCTTT. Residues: CASIWGGGGTEAFF. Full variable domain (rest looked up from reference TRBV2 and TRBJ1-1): EPEVTQTPSHQVTQMGQEVILRCVPISNHLYFYWYRQILGQKVEFLVSFYNNEISEKSEIFDDQFSVERPDGSNFTLKIRSTKLEDSAMYFCASIWGGGGTEAFFGQGTRLTVV.

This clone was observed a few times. The CDR3 protein is CASSEESSGYQETQYF. For the CDR3, the DNA is TGTGCCAGCAGTGAAGAGTCTAGCGGGTACCAAGAGACCCAGTACTTC. The V and J genes are TRBV2 and TRBJ2-5; 8 bases match TRBD2. Germline loops: CDR1 SNHLY, CDR2 FYNNEI. Trimming cost V 1 base and J 0 bases; bases outside gene matches: 4. This CDR3 has 16 residues.

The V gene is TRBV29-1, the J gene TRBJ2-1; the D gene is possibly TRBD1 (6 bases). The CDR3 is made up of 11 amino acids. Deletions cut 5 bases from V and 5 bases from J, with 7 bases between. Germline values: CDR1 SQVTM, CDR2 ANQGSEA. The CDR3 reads CSVRDNNEQFF. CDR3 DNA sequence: TGCAGCGTTAGGGACAACAATGAGCAGTTCTTC.

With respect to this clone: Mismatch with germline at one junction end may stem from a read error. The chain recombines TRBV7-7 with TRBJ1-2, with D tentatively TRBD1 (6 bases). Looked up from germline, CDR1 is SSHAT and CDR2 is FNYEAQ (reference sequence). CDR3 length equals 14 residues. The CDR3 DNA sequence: TGTGCTAGCAGCTTAGTCTACAGGGTCTATGGCTACACCTTC. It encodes CASSLVYRVYGYTF.